This T cell receptor beta chain was identified in a study of human T cells and chemical hapten exposure. Study-wide results and limits: There was no change with DPC sensitization in TCRs above 1 in 1000 frequency.

This clonotype was seen a few times. What it binds is not known. The library gave individual cDNA molecules unique molecular identifiers. In the study's own analysis: Sampled TCR counts reached a median of 95,638 per sample, with values ranging from about 20,000 to 700,000. MiXCR, run by TCRdb on the reads, gives a single entry per CDR3 protein. TCRdb, not the original authors, processed these V and J calls. The data show 95,000 to 150,000 distinct CDR3 sequences, over 7.5% seen once. Someone pulled total RNA out of unfractionated whole blood. The CDR3 runs 18 residues. J was trimmed by 4 bases and V by 2 bases; bases with no gene match: 18. Germline lookup yields CDR1 DFQATT and CDR2 SNEGSKA (reference sequence).

J is TRBJ2-7 and V is TRBV20-1; 9 bases align to TRBD1. The sequence was collected from a human donor in good health. Some clones in this sample may be carry-over from other donors' samples. Sequenced input: whole blood. For the CDR3, the DNA is TGCAGTGCTAGAACAAGTATATGGGACAGGGAAACATCGTACGAGCAGTACTTC. Translating gives CSARTSIWDRETSYEQYF.